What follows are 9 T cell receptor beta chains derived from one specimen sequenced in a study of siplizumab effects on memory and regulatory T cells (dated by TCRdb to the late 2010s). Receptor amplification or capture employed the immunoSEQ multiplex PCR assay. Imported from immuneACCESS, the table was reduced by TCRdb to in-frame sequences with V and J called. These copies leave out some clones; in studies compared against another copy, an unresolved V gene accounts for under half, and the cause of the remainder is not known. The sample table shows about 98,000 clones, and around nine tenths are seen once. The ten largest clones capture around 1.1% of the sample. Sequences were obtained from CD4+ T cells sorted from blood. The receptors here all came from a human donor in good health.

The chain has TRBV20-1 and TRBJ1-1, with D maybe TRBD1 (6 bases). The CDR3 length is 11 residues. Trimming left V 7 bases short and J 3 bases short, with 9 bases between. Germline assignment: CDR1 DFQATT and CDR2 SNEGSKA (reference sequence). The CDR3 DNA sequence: TGCAGTGGCGGGGGGCACACTGAAGCTTTCTTT. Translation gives CSGGGHTEAFF.

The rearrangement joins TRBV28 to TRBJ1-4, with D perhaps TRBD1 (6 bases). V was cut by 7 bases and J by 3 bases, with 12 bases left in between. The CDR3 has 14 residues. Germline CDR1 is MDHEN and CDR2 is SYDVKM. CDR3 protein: CASNWGLANEKLFF. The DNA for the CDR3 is TGTGCCAGCAACTGGGGGCTGGCTAATGAAAAACTGTTTTTT.

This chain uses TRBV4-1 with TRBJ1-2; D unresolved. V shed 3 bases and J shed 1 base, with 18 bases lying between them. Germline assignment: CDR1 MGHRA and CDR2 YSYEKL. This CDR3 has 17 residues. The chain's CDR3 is CASSHGITGRINYGYTF. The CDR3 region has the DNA TGCGCCAGCAGCCACGGGATTACGGGGAGAATTAACTATGGCTACACCTTC.

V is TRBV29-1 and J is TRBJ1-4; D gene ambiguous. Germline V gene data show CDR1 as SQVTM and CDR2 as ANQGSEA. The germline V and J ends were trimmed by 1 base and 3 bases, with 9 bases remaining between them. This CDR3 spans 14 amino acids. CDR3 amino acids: CSVEGVRANEKLFF. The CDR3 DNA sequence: TGCAGCGTTGAAGGGGTTAGGGCTAATGAAAAACTGTTTTTT.

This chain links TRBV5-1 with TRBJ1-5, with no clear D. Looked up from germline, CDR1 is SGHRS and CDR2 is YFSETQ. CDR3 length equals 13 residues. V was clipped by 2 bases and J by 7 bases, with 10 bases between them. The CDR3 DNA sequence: TGCGCCAGCAGCTTTGAGGGAGGGCAGCCCCAGCATTTT. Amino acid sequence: CASSFEGGQPQHF.

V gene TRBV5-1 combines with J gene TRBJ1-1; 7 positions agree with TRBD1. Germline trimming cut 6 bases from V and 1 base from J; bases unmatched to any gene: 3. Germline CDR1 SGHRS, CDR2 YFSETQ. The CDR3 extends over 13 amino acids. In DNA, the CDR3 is TGCGCCAGCACCTCAGGGGGGAACACTGAAGCTTTCTTT. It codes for CASTSGGNTEAFF. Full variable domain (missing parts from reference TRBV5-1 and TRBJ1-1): KAGVTQTPRYLIKTRGQQVTLSCSPISGHRSVSWYQQTPGQGLQFLFEYFSETQRNKGNFPGRFSGRQFSNSRSEMNVSTLELGDSALYLCASTSGGNTEAFFGQGTRLTVV.

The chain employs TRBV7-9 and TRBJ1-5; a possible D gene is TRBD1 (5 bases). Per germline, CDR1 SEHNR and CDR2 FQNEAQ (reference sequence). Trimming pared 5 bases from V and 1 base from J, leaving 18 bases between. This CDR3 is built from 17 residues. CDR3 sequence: CASSPDNLGISNQPQHF. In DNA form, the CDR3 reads TGTGCCAGCAGCCCGGACAATTTAGGTATAAGCAATCAGCCCCAGCATTTT.

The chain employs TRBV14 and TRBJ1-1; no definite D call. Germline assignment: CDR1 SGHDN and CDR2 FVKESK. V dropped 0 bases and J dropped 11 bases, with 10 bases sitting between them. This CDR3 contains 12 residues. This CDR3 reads CASSQESARAFF. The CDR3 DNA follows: TGTGCCAGCAGCCAAGAGTCCGCCAGGGCTTTCTTT.

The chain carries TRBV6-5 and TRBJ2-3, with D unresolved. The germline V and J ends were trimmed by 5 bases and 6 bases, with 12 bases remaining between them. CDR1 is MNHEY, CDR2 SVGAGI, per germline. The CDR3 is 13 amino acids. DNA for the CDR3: TGTGCCAGCAGTCGCAAGGTATTGGATACGCAGTATTTT. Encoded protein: CASSRKVLDTQYF.